This T cell receptor beta chain was documented in a study of CD8 T cells in Susac syndrome (dated by TCRdb to between 2019 and 2020). Study-level background: Whether CD8+ T cell activation and differentiation in Susac syndrome was antigen driven was tested using repertoire sequencing. Overall results and qualifications from the work: The number of individuals in the TCR sequencing and HLA analysis was recognized as being relatively small.

Trimming costs V 4 bases and J 6 bases, and their ends lie 13 bases apart. Taken from the germline V gene, the CDR1 and CDR2 loops are SGHTA and FQGNSA. Spanning cysteine to phenylalanine, the CDR3 consists of 13 amino acids. Only CDR3 DNA remains: 39 bases, in frame from the first base. Peripheral blood CD8+ and CD4+ T cells from healthy donors, Susac syndrome patients and multiple sclerosis patients were profiled using high-throughput TCR beta sequencing. The multiple sclerosis controls were treatment-naive patients who had stable or active relapsing-remitting disease and met the revised McDonald criteria. Bulk CD8+ and CD4+ T cells were purified magnetically by negative isolation, whereas CD8+ TEMRA cells were enriched by FACS. Blood was collected in EDTA tubes and processed within 24 hours, with PBMCs isolated through density gradient centrifugation. PBMCs intended for TCR sequencing were cryopreserved in liquid nitrogen and thawed later in a water bath at 37 degrees C. The sorted or isolated CD4+, CD8+ and CD8+ TEMRA cells reached a purity of at least 90%.

As to this clonotype: What this receptor recognizes is not known. No base qualities exist here, and no much larger clone lies one base off it.

RNA was extracted using the RNeasy kit, and about 0.5 to 1 ug of the RNA was reverse transcribed with random hexamers. The immunoSEQ multiplex PCR assay, covering 54 Vbeta and 13 Jbeta segments, was used to amplify TCR beta CDR3 regions. Bias from PCR amplification was corrected by using a synthetic template baseline for primer optimization and for computational correction. Processing in the source paper ran as follows. Reads were annotated to V, D and J genes per IMGT and analyzed with immunoSEQ Analyzer, keeping only productive sequences. To calculate clonality, Shannon entropy was normalized by log2 of the number of productive unique sequences and then subtracted from one. For each patient and control, public and private clones were evaluated within the 100 most prevalent clones. Clones were defined as Susac-specific when absent from the healthy and MS cohorts, from over 950 published viral clones and from other ImmuneACCESS disease sequences. The public reads were quality trimmed at Q25 with fastp and then assembled into clones with MiXCR by TCRdb, keeping productive beta chains. CDR3 protein sequences are deduplicated, and each keeps its most common genes and DNA. These V and J calls rely on TCRdb rather than the paper's analysis. Across this sample there are roughly 170,000 distinct CDR3 sequences, with roughly 92% seen only once. The ten top clones hold 0.09% to 0.1% of the sample.

This TCR was sampled from a human donor with multiple sclerosis. The sequence is built from TRBV7-2 and TRBJ2-7; the D gene is not confidently resolved. The sample taken for sequencing was CD4+ T cells from PBMCs. The DNA is TGTGCCAGCAGCTCCGCCCCAGCAAGCGAGCAGTACTTC. This is translated as CASSSAPASEQYF.